The subject of this entry is one TCR beta chain. Its antigen is unknown. This specimen includes other DNA sequences encoding the same CDR3. The data stem from a study of shared clonotypes between healthy human individuals. Findings of the study overall: It was the non-shared clonotypes that had lower generation probabilities than clonotypes shared by all four donors.

Trimming stripped 5 bases from V and 3 bases from J, with 12 bases between. Per germline, CDR1 SGHRS and CDR2 YFSETQ. This CDR3 comprises 13 residues. At a deep level, the assay was run. Each replicate PCR on the sorted subsets used 150 to 200 ng DNA (around 30,000 T cell genomes). Assay: immunoSEQ multiplex PCR; the TCRdb copy retains only in-frame clones and omits some. The profile covers 2 million to 2.5 million clones, with under 97% appearing a single time and 0.13% taken by the ten largest. The sample was naive CD4+ T cells sorted from blood. Subset described: CD45RA+ positively selected. The chain recombines TRBV5-1 with TRBJ2-7; perhaps TRBD1 as D (6 bases). The receptor was isolated from a man aged 18 to 30 in good health. CDR3 region: CASRGTGSYEQYF. DNA of the CDR3: TGCGCCAGCAGGGGTACAGGGAGCTACGAGCAGTACTTC.